These 21 T cell receptor beta chains were sequenced from one sample in a study of CD8 T cells in ankylosing spondylitis. Findings and limits, study-wide: Several highly homologous variants made up a TCR beta motif, and this motif appeared characteristic of ankylosing spondylitis blood.

No antigen has been identified for these receptors. TCRdb re-analysed the 5' RACE reads in MiXCR, keeping a single row per CDR3 protein. The top ten clones hold roughly 0.51% of a sample with around 770,000 distinct CDR3 sequences, 10% to 15% of them seen once. What was sequenced was blood, either unsorted or a sorted T cell fraction (not recorded which). The receptor source for this set is a male donor with ankylosing spondylitis.

The gene calls are TRBV5-1 and TRBJ2-2; 8 nucleotides match TRBD2. Trimming took 3 bases from V and 5 from J; bases not matched to a gene: 6. The germline V gene encodes CDR1 SGHRS and CDR2 YFSETQ. This CDR3 is built from 15 residues. The DNA of the CDR3 is TGCGCCAGCAGCTGGGGACTAGTGAGTACCGGGGAGCTGTTTTTT. Amino acid sequence: CASSWGLVSTGELFF.

This clonotype came up many times. The DNA is omitted, as the CDR3 cannot be located on it reliably, and the CDR3 follows TCRdb's listing. CDR3 sequence reads: CASSSSTRYQPQHF. The gene calls are TRBV6-5 and TRBJ1-5. Germline lookup yields CDR1 MNHEY and CDR2 SVGAGI. The CDR3 region is 14 residues in length, termini included.

V is TRBV5-1 and J is TRBJ2-1; the match to TRBD2 covers 8 bases. Germline assignment: CDR1 SGHRS and CDR2 YFSETQ. The junction had 9 bases not matched to a gene; V was cut back by 1 base and J by 6 bases. CDR3 size: 16 residues. CDR3 DNA sequence: TGCGCCAGCAGCTTGCCCCCTAGCGGGCCCCGCAATGAGCAGTTCTTC. It codes for CASSLPPSGPRNEQFF.

This sequence joins TRBV7-2 and TRBJ2-7; tentatively, D is TRBD1 (5 bases). Germline CDR1 and CDR2: SGHTA and FQGNSA. The CDR3 has 15 residues. V was trimmed by 5 bases and J by 5 bases, leaving 19 bases between them. The CDR3 bases are TGTGCCAGCAGCCCCAGGGCCCTCCCTTTAAACGAGCAGTACTTC. As protein: CASSPRALPLNEQYF.

This clonotype appeared a few times. This CDR3 reads CASSNIAGQYF. The CDR3 nucleotides read TGTGCCAGCAGCAACATCGCGGGACAGTACTTC. The J gene is TRBJ2-7, the V gene TRBV7-2; TRBD2 is a possible D gene (6 bases). Germline lookup yields CDR1 SGHTA and CDR2 FQGNSA. CDR3 length: 11 residues. V lost 5 bases and J lost 10, with 12 bases in between. The whole variable domain, filled in from reference TRBV7-2 and TRBJ2-7, reads GAGVSQSPSNKVTEKGKDVELRCDPISGHTALYWYRQSLGQGLEFLIYFQGNSAPDKSGLPSDRFSAERTGGSVSTLTIQRTQQEDSAVYLCASSNIAGQYFGPGTRLTVT.

The rearrangement links TRBV11-3 to TRBJ2-3, with D maybe TRBD1 (6 bases). This CDR3 is built from 15 residues. Looked up from germline, CDR1 is SGHNT and CDR2 is YENEEA. V lost 2 bases to trimming and J lost 2 bases, with 11 bases between them. For the CDR3, the DNA is TGTGCCAGCAGCTTAAGTGGGGGCAACACAGATACGCAGTATTTT. This encodes CASSLSGGNTDTQYF.

This clonotype came up a few times. The V call is TRBV5-1, the J call TRBJ2-7; no reliable D call. The CDR3 runs 12 residues. CDR1 and CDR2 (germline): SGHRS, YFSETQ. The V end was cut by 0 bases, the J end by 5 bases, with 6 bases between. The CDR3 loop reads CASSLGTDEQYF. Here the CDR3 DNA reads TGCGCCAGCAGCTTGGGAACAGACGAGCAGTACTTC.

The chain combines TRBV5-1 with TRBJ2-7; D unclear. V lost 4 bases, J lost 4 bases, and 15 bases lay in between. Germline V gene lookup returns CDR1 SGHRS and CDR2 YFSETQ. This CDR3 has 14 amino acids. CDR3 nucleotide sequence: TGCGCCAGCAGCACCACCGGGCCCCTTTACGAGCAGTACTTC. Its translation is CASSTTGPLYEQYF.

This clonotype came up many times. The rearrangement links TRBV5-1 to TRBJ2-7; TRBD1 aligns across 7 bases. The junction had 4 bases not matched to a gene; V was cut back by 3 bases and J by 4 bases. The CDR3 has 13 residues. From germline, CDR1 is SGHRS and CDR2 YFSETQ. The DNA for the CDR3 is TGCGCCAGCAGCTCCGGGACAGCATACGAGCAGTACTTC. Encoded protein: CASSSGTAYEQYF.

This clonotype has only a few counts. The V call is TRBV5-1, the J call TRBJ2-1; maybe TRBD2 (7 bases). Per germline, CDR1 SGHRS and CDR2 YFSETQ. V was cut by 5 bases and J by 3 bases, with 18 bases left in between. The CDR3 is 16 residues long. CDR3 in amino acids: CASSYQGQRGYNEQFF. In DNA, the CDR3 is TGCGCCAGCAGTTACCAAGGACAGCGGGGCTACAATGAGCAGTTCTTC.

This clonotype was counted between two and nine times. V usage is TRBV20-1 and J usage is TRBJ2-1; TRBD1 matches 9 bases. Germline values: CDR1 DFQATT, CDR2 SNEGSKA (reference sequence). The length of the CDR3 is 15 residues. The junction had 12 bases not matched to a gene; V was cut back by 5 bases and J by 7 bases. The chain's CDR3 is CSAPARDRGSNEQFF. In DNA form, the CDR3 reads TGCAGTGCTCCCGCGCGAGACAGGGGGTCTAATGAGCAGTTCTTC.

This clonotype has only a few counts. The chain carries TRBV20-1 and TRBJ2-4; TRBD1 agrees at 7 bases. V lost 0 bases, J lost 5 bases, and 7 bases stayed unmatched. This CDR3 comprises 15 residues. CDR1 DFQATT and CDR2 SNEGSKA come from the germline V gene (reference sequence). The CDR3 is CSARDLDRLQNIQYF. The CDR3 coding sequence is TGCAGTGCTAGAGACCTGGACAGGCTACAAAACATTCAGTACTTC.

The chain combines TRBV20-1 with TRBJ1-3; 7 bases agree with TRBD1. Germline trimming cut 3 bases from V and 1 base from J; bases unmatched to any gene: 3. The CDR3 runs 14 residues. Germline-derived CDR1 and CDR2 are DFQATT and SNEGSKA (reference sequence). The DNA for the CDR3 is TGCAGTGCTAGCCTCAGGGGGTCTGGAAACACCATATATTTT. Amino acids: CSASLRGSGNTIYF.

The chain joins TRBV4-2 to TRBJ1-5; D ambiguous. The germline V gene has CDR1 LGHNA and CDR2 YNFKEQ. V was shortened by 0 bases and J by 4 bases, with 16 bases between the two germline ends. This CDR3 is 17 amino acids long. The CDR3 is CASSQDVRQATNQPQHF. CDR3 sequence (DNA): TGTGCCAGCAGCCAAGATGTGAGGCAGGCGACGAATCAGCCCCAGCATTTT.

V gene TRBV9 combines with J gene TRBJ2-1; 7 bases agree with TRBD1. V shed 3 bases and J 3 bases; nucleotides not matched to a gene: 15. The CDR3 consists of 18 residues. CDR1 SGDLS and CDR2 YYNGEE come from the germline V gene. The CDR3 is CASSAGSRGLGVYNEQFF. The CDR3 region has the DNA TGTGCCAGCAGCGCTGGGAGTAGGGGGCTAGGGGTCTACAATGAGCAGTTCTTC.

This clonotype has a handful of counts. This rearrangement joins TRBV20-1 to TRBJ1-2, with D possibly being TRBD1 (6 bases). The V end was cut by 0 bases, the J end by 3 bases, with 17 bases between. CDR3 size: 16 residues. CDR1 and CDR2 (germline): DFQATT, SNEGSKA (reference sequence). The DNA for the CDR3 is TGCAGTGCTAGAGAACAGGGACTTGGCTATGACTATGGCTACACCTTC. Amino acids: CSAREQGLGYDYGYTF.

This clonotype was recorded a few times. V is TRBV28 and J is TRBJ1-2; D may be TRBD1 (5 bases). The V and J ends lost 6 bases and 3 bases respectively, with 20 bases between them. The CDR3 is 16 residues long. Germline V gene sequence: CDR1 MDHEN, CDR2 SYDVKM. The CDR3 nucleotides read TGTGCCAGCAGCCTTGGGTCGGGGGGTAATCACTATGGCTACACCTTC. This encodes CASSLGSGGNHYGYTF.

The chain is built from TRBV3-1 and TRBJ2-3; TRBD1 is a possible D gene (5 bases). Germline-derived CDR1 and CDR2 are LGHDT and YNNKEL (reference sequence). Trimming pared 0 bases from V and 7 bases from J, leaving 8 bases between. The CDR3 runs to 13 residues. In DNA form, the CDR3 reads TGTGCCAGCAGCCAAGACAGGACATATACGCAGTATTTT. Amino acids: CASSQDRTYTQYF.

This chain joins TRBV5-1 and TRBJ2-1; D ambiguous. This CDR3 spans 16 amino acids. The V and J ends lost 4 bases and 0 bases respectively, with 14 bases between them. The germline gives CDR1 SGHRS, CDR2 YFSETQ. CDR3 loop: CASSPPPPSSYNEQFF. CDR3 DNA sequence: TGCGCCAGCAGCCCACCACCACCGAGCTCCTACAATGAGCAGTTCTTC.

This clonotype showed up many times. V usage is TRBV10-3 and J usage is TRBJ2-1, with 7 bases that match TRBD2. The ends lost 7 bases at V and 5 bases at J; junction bases unmatched: 8. The CDR3 covers 14 residues. Germline V gene lookup returns CDR1 ENHRY and CDR2 SYGVKD. For the CDR3, the DNA is TGTGCCATCAAGAATGGGGACTACAACAATGAGCAGTTCTTC. Encoded protein: CAIKNGDYNNEQFF.

The rearrangement links TRBV15 to TRBJ2-7; TRBD1 agrees at 7 bases. J lost 0 bases, V lost 5 bases, and 7 bases had no gene match. Germline V gives CDR1 LNHNV, CDR2 YYDKDF (reference sequence). The CDR3 runs 15 residues. CDR3 DNA: TGTGCCACCAGCGAAGGTAACAGGGGCTCCTACGAGCAGTACTTC. This codes for CATSEGNRGSYEQYF.